Sequencing of this T cell receptor (beta chain) was carried out in a study of cytomegalovirus exposure and HLA in healthy donors. About the study: Under 90% of roughly 430 genotyped donors fell in the Caucasian-associated ancestry cluster. Study conclusions and caveats: It was shown in a later analysis that HLA-associated TCR beta chains were more clonally expanded than other, equally common chains.

Trimming removed 1 base from V and 12 bases from J, with 16 bases in between. The germline V gene has CDR1 SGHAT and CDR2 FQNNGV. The CDR3 spans 14 residues. For this clone: Its cognate antigen is unknown.

13 Jbeta primers and 60 Vbeta primers were used for the PCR. Only in-frame clones appear in the TCRdb table, and some are missing; sequencing was by immunoSEQ multiplex PCR. The sample contains more than 90,000 clones, 65% to 75% of which appear only once. The chain uses TRBV11-2 and TRBJ2-1; D may be TRBD2 (5 bases). Sequenced input: PBMCs. The sequence derives from a man aged 30-40 years in good health and CMV-seropositive. The DNA for the CDR3 is TGTGCCAGCAGCTTAGGAGTTAGCGAATTGTTGCAGTTCTTC. It translates to CASSLGVSELLQFF. Looking up the rest from reference TRBV11-2 and TRBJ2-1 gives the full variable domain: EAGVAQSPRYKIIEKRQSVAFWCNPISGHATLYWYQQILGQGPKLLIQFQNNGVVDDSQLPKDRFSAERLKGVDSTLKIQPAKLEDSAVYLCASSLGVSELLQFFGPGTRLTVL.